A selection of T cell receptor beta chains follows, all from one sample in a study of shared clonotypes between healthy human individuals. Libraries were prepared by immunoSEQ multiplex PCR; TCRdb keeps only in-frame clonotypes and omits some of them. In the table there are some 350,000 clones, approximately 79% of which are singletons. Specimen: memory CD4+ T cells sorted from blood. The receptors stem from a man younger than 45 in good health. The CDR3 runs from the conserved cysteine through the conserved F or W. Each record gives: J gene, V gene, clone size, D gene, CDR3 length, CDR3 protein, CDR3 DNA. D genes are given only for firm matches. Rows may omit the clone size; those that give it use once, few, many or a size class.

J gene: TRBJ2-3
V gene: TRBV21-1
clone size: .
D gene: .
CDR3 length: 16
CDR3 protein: CASSKGLAGDGDTQYF
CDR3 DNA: TGTGCCAGCAGCAAAGGACTAGCGGGAGACGGTGATACGCAGTATTTT

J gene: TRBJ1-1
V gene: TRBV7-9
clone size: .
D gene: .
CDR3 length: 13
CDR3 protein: CASSVDSGTEAFF
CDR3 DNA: TGTGCCAGCAGCGTGGACAGCGGGACTGAAGCTTTCTTT

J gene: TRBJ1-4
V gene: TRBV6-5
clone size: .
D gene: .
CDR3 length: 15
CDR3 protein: CASSGGGATNEKLFF
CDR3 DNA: TGTGCCAGCTCCGGAGGAGGGGCAACTAATGAAAAACTGTTTTTT

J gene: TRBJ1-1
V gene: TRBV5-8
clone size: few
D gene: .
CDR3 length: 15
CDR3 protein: CASSLDPGGGTEAFF
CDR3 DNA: TGTGCCAGCAGCTTGGATCCGGGGGGAGGCACTGAAGCTTTCTTT

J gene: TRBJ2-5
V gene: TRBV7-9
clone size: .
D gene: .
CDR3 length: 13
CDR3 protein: CASSFDTQETQYF
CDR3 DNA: TGTGCCAGCAGCTTCGATACGCAAGAGACCCAGTACTTC

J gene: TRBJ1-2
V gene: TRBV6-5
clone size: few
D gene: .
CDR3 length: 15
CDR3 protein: CASRDSTGSLGGYTF
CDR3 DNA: TGTGCCAGCAGGGACTCGACGGGCTCCTTGGGGGGCTACACCTTC

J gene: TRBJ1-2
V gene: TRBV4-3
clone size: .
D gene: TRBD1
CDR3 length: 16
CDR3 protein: CASSQSGTGLTYGYTF
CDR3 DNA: TGCGCCAGCAGCCAGTCCGGGACAGGGCTTACCTATGGCTACACCTTC

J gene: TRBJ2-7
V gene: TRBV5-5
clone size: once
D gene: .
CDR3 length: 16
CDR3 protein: CASSLQGGTGRLEQYF
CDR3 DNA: TGTGCCAGCAGCTTGCAGGGGGGAACAGGACGGCTTGAGCAGTACTTC

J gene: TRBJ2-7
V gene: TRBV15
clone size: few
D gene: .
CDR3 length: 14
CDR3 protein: CATSRDRDGYEQYF
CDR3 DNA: TGTGCCACCAGCAGAGACCGGGACGGCTACGAGCAGTACTTC

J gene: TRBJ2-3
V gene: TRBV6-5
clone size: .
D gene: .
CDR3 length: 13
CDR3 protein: CASKSGYTDTQYF
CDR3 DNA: TGTGCCAGCAAAAGCGGGTACACAGATACGCAGTATTTT

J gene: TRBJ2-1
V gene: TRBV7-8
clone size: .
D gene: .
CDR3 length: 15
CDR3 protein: CASSLVRAEHNEQFF
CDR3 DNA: TGTGCCAGCAGCTTAGTCCGAGCGGAACACAATGAGCAGTTCTTC

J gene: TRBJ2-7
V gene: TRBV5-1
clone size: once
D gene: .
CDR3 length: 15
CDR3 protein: CASSLGVIGSDEQYF
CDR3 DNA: TGCGCCAGCAGCTTGGGTGTGATCGGATCGGACGAGCAGTACTTC

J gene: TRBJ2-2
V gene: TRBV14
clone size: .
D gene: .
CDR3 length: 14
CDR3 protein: CASSQAILAGELFF
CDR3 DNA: TGTGCCAGCAGCCAGGCCATTCTGGCCGGGGAGCTGTTTTTT

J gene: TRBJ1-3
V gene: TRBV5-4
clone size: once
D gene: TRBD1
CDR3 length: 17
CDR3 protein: CASSWSGTEYSGNTIYF
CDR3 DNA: TGTGCCAGCAGCTGGTCCGGGACAGAATATTCTGGAAACACCATATATTTT

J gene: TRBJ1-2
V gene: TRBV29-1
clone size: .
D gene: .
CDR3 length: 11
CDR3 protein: CSTSRHNGYTF
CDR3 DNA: TGCAGCACGAGCCGACACAATGGCTACACCTTC

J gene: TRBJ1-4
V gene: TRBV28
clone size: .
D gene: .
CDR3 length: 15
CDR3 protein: CASSYGTLTNEKLFF
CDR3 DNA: TGTGCCAGCAGTTACGGCACCTTAACTAATGAAAAACTGTTTTTT

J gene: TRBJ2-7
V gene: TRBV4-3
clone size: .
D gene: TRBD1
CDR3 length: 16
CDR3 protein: CASSQFPTGDTYEQYF
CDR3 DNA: TGCGCCAGCAGCCAATTCCCGACAGGGGATACCTACGAGCAGTACTTC

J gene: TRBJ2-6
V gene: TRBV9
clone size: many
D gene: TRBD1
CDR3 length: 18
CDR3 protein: CASSGRGQGALGANVLTF
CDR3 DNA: TGTGCCAGCAGCGGTCGGGGACAGGGGGCGCTTGGGGCCAACGTCCTGACTTTC

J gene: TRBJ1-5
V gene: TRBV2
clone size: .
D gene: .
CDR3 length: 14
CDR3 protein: CASSGQWKAQPQHF
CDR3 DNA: TGTGCCAGCAGTGGTCAATGGAAGGCTCAGCCCCAGCATTTT

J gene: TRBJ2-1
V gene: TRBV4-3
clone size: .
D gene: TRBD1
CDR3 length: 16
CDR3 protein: CASSQGGTGGMAEQFF
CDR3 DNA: TGCGCCAGCAGCCAAGGGGGGACAGGGGGCATGGCTGAGCAGTTCTTC

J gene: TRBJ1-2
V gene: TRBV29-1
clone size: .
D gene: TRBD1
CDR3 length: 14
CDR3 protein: CSVPYNDRVNGYTF
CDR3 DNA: TGCAGCGTTCCCTACAATGACAGGGTTAATGGCTACACCTTC

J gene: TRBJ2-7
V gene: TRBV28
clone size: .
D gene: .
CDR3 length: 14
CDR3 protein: CASSLLTAAYEQYF
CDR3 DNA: TGTGCCAGCAGTTTATTAACAGCTGCCTACGAGCAGTACTTC